This TCR beta chain was retrieved from a study of blood T cell repertoires in COVID-19. Study overall: COVID-19 samples from acute and convalescent phases originated in the United States, Italy and Spain. The cDNA or gDNA used as material had been derived from T cells, B-cell-depleted T cells, or PBMCs.

Original data processing: Estimates of nucleated cell counts were drawn from the amplification of reference gene primers. Clones were read by immunoSEQ multiplex PCR, and TCRdb kept only the in-frame ones, dropping some. V, J and clone size reflect that table, while D and trimming were determined from the DNA. The sample shows around 250,000 clones, 86% of them seen only once. Germline CDR1 reads MGHRA; CDR2 reads YSYEKL. V lost 0 bases to trimming and J lost 0 bases, with 11 bases between them. The CDR3 is made up of 16 amino acids. The chain employs TRBV4-1 and TRBJ1-2; no definite D call. Material: peripheral blood. This receptor was identified in a man aged 30 to 45 who had recovered from COVID-19. As DNA, the CDR3 is TGCGCCAGCAGCCAAGATATGGCCTCAGCTAACTATGGCTACACCTTC. This codes for CASSQDMASANYGYTF.